The clone carrying this T cell receptor (beta chain) showed up just a few times. Antigen: not known. The data originate from a study of cytomegalovirus exposure and HLA in healthy donors. Regarding the study as a whole: A later examination showed that TCR association rates differed by HLA locus, with DRB1 most and HLA-C fewest.

Looked up from germline, CDR1 is MNHNY and CDR2 is SVGAGI (reference sequence). CDR3 length: 16 amino acids. J gave up 5 bases and V 2 bases, and 7 bases lay outside the gene matches. PCR used 60 Vbeta primers and 13 Jbeta primers. Some clones are missing from TCRdb's copy, which holds only in-frame ones; the method was immunoSEQ multiplex PCR. The sample has 150,000 to 200,000 clones, 60% to 85% seen once. Though nominally healthy at sampling, donors likely had unrecorded immune exposures. This rearrangement joins TRBV6-6 to TRBJ2-5; 11 bases line up with TRBD1. The clonotype comes from a female donor in good health and CMV-seronegative. The sequenced material came from PBMCs. The CDR3 DNA reads TGTGCCAGCAGTTACCCAGGACAGGGGGCGAGGGAGACCCAGTACTTC. Translated: CASSYPGQGARETQYF.